The clone carrying this T cell receptor beta chain was seen only a few times. These data belong to a study of shared T cell receptors in the human thymus. The table came from immunoSEQ multiplex PCR; TCRdb's copy has only in-frame clones and leaves some out. The sample holds some 640,000 clones, 70% to 90% seen once. Germline V CDR1 and CDR2: LNHDA, SQIVND (reference sequence). The CDR3 spans 14 residues. Trimming stripped 8 bases from V and 5 bases from J, with 16 bases between. The data also belong to a second study, concerning human thymus T cells. That publication notes: In corrective heart surgery, resections were taken, and these provided the thymus tissue.

V gene TRBV19 combines with J gene TRBJ2-1; the D gene is possibly TRBD1 (6 bases). The sample consisted of thymocytes. This TCR was sampled from a boy younger than two with a congenital heart defect. The CDR3 nucleotides are TGTGCCAGTTCTAAGGGACACGCACACAATGAGCAGTTCTTC. Its translation: CASSKGHAHNEQFF.